These 29 T cell receptor beta chains came from one sample sequenced in a study of Ad26.COV2.S vaccination and SARS-CoV-2 variants. Measured with immunoSEQ multiplex PCR; TCRdb has only the in-frame clones, and not every one. The profile shows 350,000 to 400,000 clones, around nine tenths of them singletons. Treatment indicated: around 19 received Ad26.COV2.S at low or high dose, single or two shots; about 5 received placebo; per-sample allocation not given. Samples were taken on day 63 after the first vaccine or placebo injection. Material: peripheral blood, obtained in a trial of Ad26.COV2.S vaccine versus placebo. The receptors were gathered from a person aged 18-65 years who received the Ad26.COV2.S COVID-19 vaccine or a placebo.

The chain is built from TRBV6-5 and TRBJ1-5; D not certain. This CDR3 has 14 amino acids. V was trimmed by 0 bases and J by 7 bases, leaving 10 bases between them. Per germline, CDR1 MNHEY and CDR2 SVGAGI. CDR3 residues: CASSYSGLSQPQHF. The CDR3 DNA follows: TGTGCCAGCAGTTACTCAGGGTTGTCGCAGCCCCAGCATTTT.

The chain links TRBV2 to TRBJ2-2; D remains unclear. Deletions cut 6 bases from V and 5 bases from J, with 13 bases between. CDR1 SNHLY and CDR2 FYNNEI come from the germline V gene. The CDR3 is made up of 14 amino acids. This chain's CDR3 is CASSPDAGTGELFF. In nucleotides, the CDR3 is TGTGCCAGCAGCCCCGATGCTGGGACCGGGGAGCTGTTTTTT. The full variable domain, rest sourced from reference TRBV2 and TRBJ2-2, is EPEVTQTPSHQVTQMGQEVILRCVPISNHLYFYWYRQILGQKVEFLVSFYNNEISEKSEIFDDQFSVERPDGSNFTLKIRSTKLEDSAMYFCASSPDAGTGELFFGEGSRLTVL.

The rearrangement links TRBV6-1 to TRBJ1-4; the D gene is possibly TRBD1 (5 bases). The CDR3 spans 15 residues. Trimming cost V 0 bases and J 5 bases, with 10 bases left between them. Germline loops: CDR1 MNHNS, CDR2 SASEGT. This CDR3 reads CASSEAARVNEKLFF. Here the CDR3 DNA reads TGTGCCAGCAGTGAAGCCGCCAGGGTAAATGAAAAACTGTTTTTT.

The V and J genes are TRBV10-3 and TRBJ2-5; D is unresolved. The CDR3 sequence is 12 residues long. V was shortened by 3 bases and J by 4 bases, with 6 bases between the two germline ends. Germline V CDR1 and CDR2: ENHRY, SYGVKD. CDR3 nucleotide sequence: TGTGCCATCAGTGACAGGACAGAGACCCAGTACTTC. The encoded protein is CAISDRTETQYF.

This rearrangement joins TRBV5-8 to TRBJ1-2; unclear D gene. This CDR3 spans 14 amino acids. The germline V gene has CDR1 SGHTS and CDR2 YDEGEE. V lost 1 base and J lost 2, with 9 bases in between. The CDR3 reads CASSLPASNYGYTF. The DNA for the CDR3 is TGTGCCAGCAGCTTGCCAGCCAGCAACTATGGCTACACCTTC.

The chain has TRBV2 and TRBJ1-1, with 7 positions matching TRBD1. V was pared by 7 bases and J by 3 bases, with 11 bases of the junction left unmatched. Per germline, CDR1 SNHLY and CDR2 FYNNEI. CDR3 length: 15 amino acids. For the CDR3, the DNA is TGTGCCAGCATTCCCCCGCAGGGGGGTTACACTGAAGCTTTCTTT. This sequence encodes CASIPPQGGYTEAFF.

This chain uses TRBV21-1 with TRBJ1-2; the table's D call of TRBD1 was not tested on the DNA. TRBV21-1 is designated a pseudogene. The CDR3 covers 16 residues. The CDR3 coding sequence is TGTGCCTCCATGGGGACAGCACTAATTCGGGACTATGGCTACACCTTC. Protein: CASMGTALIRDYGYTF.

This chain uses TRBV6-5 with TRBJ2-7; TRBD1 is a possible D gene (6 bases). This CDR3 is built from 15 residues. Per germline, CDR1 MNHEY and CDR2 SVGAGI. With 6 bases removed from V and 2 bases from J, the gap between germline ends came to 17 bases. Written as DNA, the CDR3 is TGTGCCAGCAGCCTGTCACAGGGATTGGCCTACGAGCAGTACTTC. This gives the protein CASSLSQGLAYEQYF.

This chain connects TRBV27 to TRBJ2-5; 12 positions agree with TRBD1. Per the germline V gene, CDR1 is MNHEY and CDR2 is SMNVEV (reference sequence). The CDR3 runs 16 residues. J gave up 2 bases and V 6 bases, and 7 bases lay outside the gene matches. DNA of the CDR3: TGTGCCAGCAGAAGCCGGGACAGGGGGCTGCAAGAGACCCAGTACTTC. Protein: CASRSRDRGLQETQYF.

The chain is built from TRBV29-1 and TRBJ2-4, with a tentative D call TRBD1 (6 bases). V lost 6 bases and J 6 bases, leaving 9 bases between the germline ends. Germline values: CDR1 SQVTM, CDR2 ANQGSEA. This CDR3 comprises 11 residues. CDR3 sequence (DNA): TGCAGCGTGGGGGACACAAACATTCAGTACTTC. Residues: CSVGDTNIQYF.

This clone was picked up one time. This rearrangement joins TRBV19 to TRBJ1-3; a weak D match, TRBD1 (5 bases). Germline-derived CDR1 and CDR2 are LNHDA and SQIVND (reference sequence). There are 16 residues in the CDR3. The V end was cut by 4 bases, the J end by 0 bases, with 13 bases between. The CDR3: CASSKAGHLSGNTIYF. DNA for the CDR3: TGTGCCAGTAGTAAGGCGGGGCACCTCTCTGGAAACACCATATATTTT.

The chain carries TRBV5-1 and TRBJ2-2; tentative D call: TRBD2 (6 bases). CDR3 length: 14 amino acids. Germline V CDR1 and CDR2: SGHRS, YFSETQ. Trimming took off 4 bases at V and 5 bases at J, with 12 bases between the two ends. In DNA form, the CDR3 reads TGCGCCAGCAGCGCCTCGGGGGAAACCGGGGAGCTGTTTTTT. Protein product: CASSASGETGELFF. Full variable domain (outside the CDR3, taken from reference TRBV5-1 and TRBJ2-2): KAGVTQTPRYLIKTRGQQVTLSCSPISGHRSVSWYQQTPGQGLQFLFEYFSETQRNKGNFPGRFSGRQFSNSRSEMNVSTLELGDSALYLCASSASGETGELFFGEGSRLTVL.

The chain couples TRBV19 to TRBJ2-5; D is unclear. Germline V CDR1 and CDR2: LNHDA, SQIVND (reference sequence). There are 12 residues in the CDR3. V lost 6 bases to trimming and J lost 5 bases, with 10 bases between them. This chain's CDR3 is CASSIMGETQYF. CDR3 in DNA: TGTGCCAGTAGCATAATGGGGGAGACCCAGTACTTC.

J is TRBJ2-6 and V is TRBV7-6; no clear D. Trimming took off 4 bases at V and 0 bases at J, with 13 bases between the two ends. CDR1 is SGHVS and CDR2 is FNYEAQ in the germline V gene. This CDR3 comprises 17 residues. The CDR3 DNA reads as TGTGCCAGCAGCTCCATCGCCGATGTCTCTGGGGCCAACGTCCTGACTTTC. The encoded protein is CASSSIADVSGANVLTF.

The chain has TRBV5-5 and TRBJ1-5; D is ambiguous. CDR3 length: 13 residues. Germline V gene sequence: CDR1 SGHKS, CDR2 YYEKEE (reference sequence). V was shortened by 0 bases and J by 3 bases, with 4 bases between the two germline ends. CDR3: CASSLAVNQPQHF. The CDR3 DNA follows: TGTGCCAGCAGCTTGGCGGTCAATCAGCCCCAGCATTTT.

The V and J genes are TRBV7-8 and TRBJ1-1, with a weak D call TRBD1 (5 bases). V lost 5 bases and J lost 4, with 17 bases in between. CDR1 and CDR2 from the germline V gene are SGHVS and FQNEAQ. This CDR3 region has 15 residues. The CDR3 DNA reads as TGTGCCAGCAGCCCAACCAGGGTGAGGGGCACTGAAGCTTTCTTT. Amino acid sequence: CASSPTRVRGTEAFF.

The V gene is TRBV4-3, the J gene TRBJ1-3; D call uncertain. The germline CDR1 and CDR2 sequences are LGHNA and YSLEER. V lost 0 bases, J lost 0 bases, and 12 bases lay in between. The CDR3 loop spans 17 amino acids. Here the CDR3 DNA reads TGCGCCAGCAGCCAAGATCCTATCGGGAACTCTGGAAACACCATATATTTT. Translating gives CASSQDPIGNSGNTIYF.

The chain couples TRBV5-6 to TRBJ2-1; the D gene is possibly TRBD2 (6 bases). The germline gives CDR1 SGHDT, CDR2 YYEEEE. This CDR3 contains 15 residues. Trimming shortened V by 4 bases and J by 2 bases, and 13 bases separated the two germline ends. The CDR3 reads CASSGSGSPYNEQFF. DNA for the CDR3: TGTGCCAGCAGCGGTAGCGGTTCTCCCTACAATGAGCAGTTCTTC. The complete variable domain, with remaining parts taken from reference TRBV5-6 and TRBJ2-1, reads DAGVTQSPTHLIKTRGQQVTLRCSPKSGHDTVSWYQQALGQGPQFIFQYYEEEERQRGNFPDRFSGHQFPNYSSELNVNALLLGDSALYLCASSGSGSPYNEQFFGPGTRLTVL.

The chain couples TRBV14 to TRBJ1-1, with D perhaps matching TRBD1 (6 bases). CDR3 length equals 13 residues. V shed 10 bases and J shed 1 base, with 13 bases lying between them. Germline CDR1 and CDR2: SGHDN and FVKESK. The CDR3, as DNA: TGTGCCACCTCAGGGGACTCGAACACTGAAGCTTTCTTT. Amino acids: CATSGDSNTEAFF.

This chain links TRBV9 with TRBJ2-2, with TRBD1 identical over 7 bases. The V segment lost 5 bases and the J segment 0 bases; nucleotides outside the gene matches: 10. Germline CDR1 is SGDLS and CDR2 is YYNGEE. The CDR3 totals 17 residues. For the CDR3, the DNA is TGTGCCAGCAGGAAAGCCACCGGGACAGCGAACACCGGGGAGCTGTTTTTT. Its translation is CASRKATGTANTGELFF.

Only one count was recorded for this clone. The chain carries TRBV5-4 and TRBJ1-2; TRBD1 might be the D (6 bases). Germline-derived CDR1 and CDR2 are SGHNT and YYREEE (reference sequence). V was pared by 4 bases and J by 8 bases, with 21 bases between. The CDR3 extends over 15 amino acids. The CDR3 protein is CASSHRQDIREGYTF. The CDR3 nucleotides read TGTGCCAGCAGCCACCGACAGGACATTCGAGAGGGCTACACCTTC.

The chain couples TRBV18 to TRBJ2-7; the match to TRBD2 covers 7 bases. V lost 2 bases and J lost 9; bases outside the gene matches: 10. The CDR3 consists of 14 residues. In germline, CDR1 is KGHSH, CDR2 LQKENI. The CDR3 is CASSPDPGRETQYF. As DNA, the CDR3 is TGTGCCAGCTCACCAGATCCTGGGAGGGAGACGCAGTACTTC.

CDR3 DNA sequence: TGTGCCAGCAGGCACGGGGGCCGGGGCACCGGGGAGCTGTTTTTT. The encoded protein is CASRHGGRGTGELFF. This chain joins TRBV3-1 (or the pseudogene TRBV3-2) and TRBJ2-2; D tentatively reads TRBD1 or TRBD2 (6 bases each). There are 15 residues in the CDR3. Trimming removed 6 bases at V and 4 bases at J, with 15 bases between. Germline CDR1 LGHDT, CDR2 YNNKEL (reference sequence).

This CDR3 reads CASSRSGGNTDTQYF. CDR3 coding DNA: TGTGCCAGCAGCCGTAGCGGGGGGAACACAGATACGCAGTATTTT. The chain carries TRBV7-6 and TRBJ2-3; TRBD2 matches 10 bases. The CDR3 is 15 amino acids. The germline gives CDR1 SGHVS, CDR2 FNYEAQ. V trimming: 5 bases; J trimming: 2 bases; junction bases outside the gene matches: 4. The complete variable domain, with remaining parts taken from reference TRBV7-6 and TRBJ2-3, reads GAGVSQSPRYKVTKRGQDVALRCDPISGHVSLYWYRQALGQGPEFLTYFNYEAQQDKSGLPNDRFSAERPEGSISTLTIQRTEQRDSAMYRCASSRSGGNTDTQYFGPGTRLTVL.

V usage is TRBV7-2 and J usage is TRBJ1-4; possibly TRBD1 for D (6 bases). V lost 1 base and J lost 6, with 9 bases in between. Germline CDR1 and CDR2: SGHTA and FQGNSA. This CDR3 spans 14 amino acids. In DNA, the CDR3 is TGTGCCAGCAGCTTAGACGCAGGGGATGAAAAACTGTTTTTT. Residues: CASSLDAGDEKLFF.

The V gene is TRBV27, the J gene TRBJ2-1; D assignment may be TRBD1 or TRBD2 (5 bases each). The V and J ends lost 6 bases and 7 bases respectively, with 16 bases between them. The CDR3 spans 14 residues. CDR1 and CDR2 from the germline V gene are MNHEY and SMNVEV (reference sequence). The CDR3 DNA follows: TGTGCCAGCAGACTCGCGGGTGGGGCGAATGAGCAGTTCTTC. Its protein is CASRLAGGANEQFF.

The chain combines TRBV3-1 (or the pseudogene TRBV3-2) with TRBJ2-7; no clear D. CDR1 LGHDT and CDR2 YNNKEL come from the germline V gene (reference sequence). V gave up 0 bases and J gave up 1 base, with 10 bases separating them. This CDR3 comprises 15 residues. In DNA form, the CDR3 reads TGTGCCAGCAGCCAAGATAATGGCGGTTCCTACGAGCAGTACTTC. This translates into CASSQDNGGSYEQYF.

Only a few counts were recorded for this clone. The gene calls are TRBV2 and TRBJ1-6; D is possibly TRBD1 (5 bases). The V end lost 4 bases, the J end lost 7 bases, and 11 bases lay between the germline ends. Per the germline V gene, CDR1 is SNHLY and CDR2 is FYNNEI. The CDR3 spans 14 residues. CDR3 amino acids: CASSGRGGNSPLHF. The CDR3 nucleotides read TGTGCCAGCAGTGGAAGGGGTGGGAATTCACCCCTCCACTTT.

V is TRBV18 and J is TRBJ2-1, with D tentatively TRBD1 (6 bases). V was clipped by 1 base and J by 0 bases, with 13 bases between them. Looked up from germline, CDR1 is KGHSH and CDR2 is LQKENI. This CDR3 contains 17 residues. The CDR3 sequence is CASSPQTTGSSYNEQFF. As DNA, the CDR3 is TGTGCCAGCTCACCACAGACGACAGGAAGCTCCTACAATGAGCAGTTCTTC.